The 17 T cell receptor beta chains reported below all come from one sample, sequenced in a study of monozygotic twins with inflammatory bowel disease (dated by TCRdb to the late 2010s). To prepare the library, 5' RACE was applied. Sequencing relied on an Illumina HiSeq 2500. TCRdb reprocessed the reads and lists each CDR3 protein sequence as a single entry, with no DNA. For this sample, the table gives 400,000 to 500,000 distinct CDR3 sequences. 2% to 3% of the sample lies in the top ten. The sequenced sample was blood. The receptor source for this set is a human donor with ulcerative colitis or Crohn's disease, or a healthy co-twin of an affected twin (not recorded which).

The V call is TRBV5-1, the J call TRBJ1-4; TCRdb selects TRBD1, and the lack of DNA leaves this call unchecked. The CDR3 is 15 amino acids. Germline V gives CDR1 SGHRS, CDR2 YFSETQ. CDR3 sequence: CASSSQGQVNEKLFF. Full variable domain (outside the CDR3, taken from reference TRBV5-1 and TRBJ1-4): KAGVTQTPRYLIKTRGQQVTLSCSPISGHRSVSWYQQTPGQGLQFLFEYFSETQRNKGNFPGRFSGRQFSNSRSEMNVSTLELGDSALYLCASSSQGQVNEKLFFGSGTQLSVL.

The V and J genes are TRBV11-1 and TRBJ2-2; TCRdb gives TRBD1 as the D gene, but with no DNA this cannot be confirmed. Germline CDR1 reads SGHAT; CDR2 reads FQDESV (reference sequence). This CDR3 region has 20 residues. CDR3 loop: CASSRFPGQGAQTNTGELFF.

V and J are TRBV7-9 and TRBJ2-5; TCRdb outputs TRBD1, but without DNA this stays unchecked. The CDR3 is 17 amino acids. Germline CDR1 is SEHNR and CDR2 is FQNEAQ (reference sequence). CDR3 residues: CASSLAETGPGGETQYF. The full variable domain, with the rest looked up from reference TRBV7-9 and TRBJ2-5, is DTGVSQNPRHKITKRGQNVTFRCDPISEHNRLYWYRQTLGQGPEFLTYFQNEAQLEKSRLLSDRFSAERPKGSFSTLEIQRTEQGDSAMYLCASSLAETGPGGETQYFGPGTRLLVL.

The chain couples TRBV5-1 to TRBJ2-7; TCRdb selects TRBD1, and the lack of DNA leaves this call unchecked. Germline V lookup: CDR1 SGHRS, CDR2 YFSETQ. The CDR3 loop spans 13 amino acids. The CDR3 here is CASSLTVTGEQYF.

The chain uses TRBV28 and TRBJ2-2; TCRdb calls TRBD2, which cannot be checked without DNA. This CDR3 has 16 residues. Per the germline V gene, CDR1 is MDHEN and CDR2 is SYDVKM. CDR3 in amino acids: CASSPNPGLLTGELFF.

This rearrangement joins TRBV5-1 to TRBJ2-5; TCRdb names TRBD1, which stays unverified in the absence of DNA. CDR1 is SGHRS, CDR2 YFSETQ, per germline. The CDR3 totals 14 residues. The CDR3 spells CASSGRTGQETQYF.

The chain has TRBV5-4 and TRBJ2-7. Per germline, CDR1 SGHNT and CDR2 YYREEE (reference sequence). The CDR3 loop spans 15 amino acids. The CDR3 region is CASSRSKGLTYEQYF.

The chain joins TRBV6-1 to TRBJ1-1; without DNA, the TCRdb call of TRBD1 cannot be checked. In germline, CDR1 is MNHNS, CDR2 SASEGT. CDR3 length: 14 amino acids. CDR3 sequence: CASRPRGKNTEAFF.

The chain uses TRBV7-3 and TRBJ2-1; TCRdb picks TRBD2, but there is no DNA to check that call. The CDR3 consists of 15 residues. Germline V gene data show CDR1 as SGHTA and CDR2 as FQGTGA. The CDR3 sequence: CASSSAGTRQHEQFF.

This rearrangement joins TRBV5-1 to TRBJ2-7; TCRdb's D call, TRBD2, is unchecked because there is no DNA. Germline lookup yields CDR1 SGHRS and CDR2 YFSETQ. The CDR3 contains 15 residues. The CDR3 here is CASSLAPGTYYEQYF.

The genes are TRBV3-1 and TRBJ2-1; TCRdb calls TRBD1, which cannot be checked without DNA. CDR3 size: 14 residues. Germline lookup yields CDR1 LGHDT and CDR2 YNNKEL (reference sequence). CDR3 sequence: CASSQAGDTGEQFF.

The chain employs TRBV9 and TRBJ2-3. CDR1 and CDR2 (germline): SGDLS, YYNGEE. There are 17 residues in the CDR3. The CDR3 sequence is CASSADLKLSNTDTQYF.

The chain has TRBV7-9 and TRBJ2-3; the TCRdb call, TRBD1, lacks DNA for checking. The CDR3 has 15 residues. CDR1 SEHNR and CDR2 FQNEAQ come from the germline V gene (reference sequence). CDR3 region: CASSLQGTGTDTQYF. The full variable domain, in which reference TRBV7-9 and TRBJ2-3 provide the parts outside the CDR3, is DTGVSQNPRHKITKRGQNVTFRCDPISEHNRLYWYRQTLGQGPEFLTYFQNEAQLEKSRLLSDRFSAERPKGSFSTLEIQRTEQGDSAMYLCASSLQGTGTDTQYFGPGTRLTVL.

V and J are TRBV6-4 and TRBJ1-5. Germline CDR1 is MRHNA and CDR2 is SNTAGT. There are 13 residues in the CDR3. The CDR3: CASSAEVNQPQHF.

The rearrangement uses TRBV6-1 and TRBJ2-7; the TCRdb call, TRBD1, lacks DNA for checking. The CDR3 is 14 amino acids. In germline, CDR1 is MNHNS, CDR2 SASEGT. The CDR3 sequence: CASSPGTWSYEQYF.

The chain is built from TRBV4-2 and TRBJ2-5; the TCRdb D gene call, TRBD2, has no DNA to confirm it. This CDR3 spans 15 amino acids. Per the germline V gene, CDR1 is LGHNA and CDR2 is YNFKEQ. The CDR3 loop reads CASSQDRRGEETQYF.

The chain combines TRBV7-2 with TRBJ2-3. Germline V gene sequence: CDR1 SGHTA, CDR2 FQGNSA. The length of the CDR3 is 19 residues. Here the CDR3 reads CASSLASSAGRISTDTQYF.